This record concerns one TCR beta chain sequence. The antigen this receptor binds is unknown. Base-call qualities are not available, and no considerably larger clone is one nucleotide away. The CDR3 runs 14 amino acids, cysteine and phenylalanine included. Just CDR3 DNA is preserved here, 42 bases in frame from base 1. V sheds 7 bases and J sheds 1 base, leaving 10 bases between their ends. The germline V gene encodes CDR1 SEHNR and CDR2 FQNEAQ (reference sequence). The time point tag for this specimen amounts to: baseline before first vaccination. The vaccinee samples were drawn from two UK trials, COV001 and COV002, one of which was a single-blind randomized controlled phase 2/3 trial testing AZD1222 (ChAdOx1 nCoV-19) in healthy adults. Trial participant PBMC samples were collected at day 0 and day 28 after the second dose for TCRbeta chain sequencing. The data originate from a study of T cell responses to AZD1222 COVID-19 vaccine (dated by TCRdb to about 2021). Turning to the overall study: AZD1222 recipients with second doses at about 4 weeks or about 12 weeks were pooled, because spike-specific TCR depth and breadth did not differ between schedules. Trial participants were enrolled into age subgroups of 18-55, 56-69 and 70-plus years, which contained roughly 150, 30 and 60 TCR-sequenced participants, respectively. TCR sequencing was performed for roughly 250 trial participants, of whom around 210 were given two doses of AZD1222 and around 26 were given two doses of MenACWY control vaccine. Study-level results and caveats: Because no day 14 peak-response samples were available, the repertoires could be characterized only after the peak T cell response. CD4 TCRs associated with the vaccine covered the entire spike protein, and the dominant responses were in regions 160-218 and 743-854. After two AZD1222 doses, spike-specific TCR breadth and depth were significantly higher than at day 0 and than in MenACWY recipients. Conclusions about previously exposed vaccinees were limited because only six AZD1222 recipients were SARS-CoV-2 seropositive at baseline. The 56-69-year group was small, and its depth increase did not reach significance, likely because of low power. Nearly half of unique spike-specific TCRs reportedly recognized epitopes outside regions mutated in the B.1.351 and B.1.1.7 variants. Participants were mostly white British, with more females than males. The authors suggested clonal diversity may have been underestimated.

The CDR3 regions of human TCRbeta chains were analyzed by immunosequencing. The published analysis was carried out like this. TCRs in the repertoires were matched against a reference library of SARS-CoV-2-specific TCRs that had been generated with the MIRA antigen-specificity platform. Breadth meant the fraction of unique TCRs that were SARS-CoV-2-associated, whereas depth meant the fraction of total T cells that were SARS-CoV-2-associated. Using the MIRA data, each spike-specific TCR was mapped to the spike region that the TCR reacts to and placed in a CD4 or CD8 class. Log10-transformed breadth and depth values were compared by one-way ANOVA with Sidak's multiple comparisons tests. In TCRdb, the immuneACCESS table is reduced to in-frame sequences with V and J assigned. These tables do not hold every clone; where another copy was compared, an unresolved V gene accounts for under half, and the others remain unexplained. Clone size and the V and J calls come from that table; the DNA yielded D and trimming. Present in this sample are roughly 100,000 clones, around 90% of which were seen just once. 5.1% of the sample is held by the ten biggest clonotypes.

This sequence uses TRBV7-9 and TRBJ2-2, and TRBD2 may be the D gene, going by 5 matching bases. This receptor was identified in an adult in good health. The sequencing here drew on peripheral blood, taken on day 0 of AZD1222 vaccination. The sequenced DNA: TGTGCCAGCAACCAACGGGGGAACACCGGGGAGCTGTTTTTT. Translated, it gives CASNQRGNTGELFF.